A selection of T cell receptor beta chains follows, all from one sample in a study of blood T cells in healthy people across ages. MiXCR, applied by TCRdb to the 5' RACE reads, yields one record per CDR3 protein. The data hold 1.5 million to 2 million distinct CDR3 sequences, with about 30% observed a single time. Sequenced material: blood. Source of these receptors: a woman in her 30s in good health. Each CDR3 is given with its conserved first and last residue. A D gene is named only where the DNA matches it firmly. Clone size, where shown, is once, few, many, or a class for clones that have expanded.

D gene	V gene	clone size	J gene	CDR3 DNA	CDR3 protein
TRBD2	TRBV12-3/TRBV12-4	-	TRBJ2-5	TGTGCCAGCAGTTCGGGACTAGCGGGGGAGGGAGGGACCCAGTACTTC	CASSSGLAGEGGTQYF
-	TRBV12-3/TRBV12-4	few	TRBJ1-5	TGTGCCAGCAGCCCCAACAGGCAAAGCAATCAGCCCCAGCATTTT	CASSPNRQSNQPQHF
TRBD2	TRBV7-2	-	TRBJ2-7	TGTGCCAGCAGCTTACGGGAGGGGGGGTACGAGCAGTACTTC	CASSLREGGYEQYF
-	TRBV6-5	-	TRBJ2-1	TGTGCCAGCAGTGTTCGGGCCATCCTGTACAATGAGCAGTTCTTC	CASSVRAILYNEQFF
-	TRBV20-1	many	TRBJ2-3	TGCAGTGCTTCTGCGGCATTCACAGATACGCAGTATTTT	CSASAAFTDTQYF
TRBD1	TRBV29-1	-	TRBJ1-2	TGCAGCGTCACCAAGGACAGGGTAATTAACTATGGCTACACCTTC	CSVTKDRVINYGYTF
TRBD2	TRBV7-2	-	TRBJ2-2	TGTGCCAGCAGCTTAATTCCGAGGGTAGCGGGAGCCGGGGAGCTGTTTTTT	CASSLIPRVAGAGELFF
-	TRBV6-1	few	TRBJ2-7	TGTGCCAGCAGTGAAGCGCTTCCGAGGGACATAAACTACGAGCAGTACTTC	CASSEALPRDINYEQYF
-	TRBV6-5	few	TRBJ2-4	TGTGCCAGCAGTCAGAACCTGAAGGGGGGCAAAAACATTCAGTACTTC	CASSQNLKGGKNIQYF
-	TRBV20-1	once	TRBJ2-5	TGCAGTGCTAGAGGTCCGGGACGGGGAAGCGTCGAGACCCAGTACTTC	CSARGPGRGSVETQYF
-	TRBV7-3	many	TRBJ2-4	TGTGCCAGCAGCTCCCCAAATCGGGATGGGGCCAAAAACATTCAGTACTTC	CASSSPNRDGAKNIQYF
TRBD2	TRBV20-1	-	TRBJ2-3	TGCAGTGCTGATGCGGGGGGGCGAGCAGATACGCAGTATTTT	CSADAGGRADTQYF
-	TRBV5-1	many	TRBJ2-7	TGCGCCAGCAGCTTGCGACCGGACAGAAGTTCCTACGAGCAGTACTTC	CASSLRPDRSSYEQYF
-	TRBV10-3	-	TRBJ2-7	TGTGCCATCAGTGAAGAGCAACGAAATGAGCAGTACTTC	CAISEEQRNEQYF
TRBD2	TRBV2	few	TRBJ2-5	TGTGCCAGCAGTGAAGCGCTAGGCGGGAGTCAAGAGACCCAGTACTTC	CASSEALGGSQETQYF
-	TRBV7-2	-	TRBJ2-5	TGTACCAGCAGACAGCCGGGAGACAGGGAGACCCAGTACTTC	CTSRQPGDRETQYF
TRBD1	TRBV7-2	many	TRBJ2-5	TGTGCCAGCAGCCGTCGTGGGACAGATCAAGAGACCCAGTACTTC	CASSRRGTDQETQYF
TRBD2	TRBV7-3	few	TRBJ2-5	TGTGCCAGCAGCCAACTAGCGGGGGATGGGAAGCAGTACTTC	CASSQLAGDGKQYF
-	TRBV20-1	-	TRBJ1-5	TGCAGTGCTAGAGAACAGCAGAATCAGCCCCAGCATTTT	CSAREQQNQPQHF
-	TRBV5-1	few	TRBJ2-1	TGCGCCAGCAGCTTCGGCAGGGGTAACAATGAGCAGTTCTTC	CASSFGRGNNEQFF
TRBD1	TRBV6-6	many	TRBJ2-7	TGTGCCAGCAGGCCCGGGACAGGGCCGGTCGAGCAGTACTTC	CASRPGTGPVEQYF
TRBD2	TRBV9	once	TRBJ2-3	TGTGTCAGCAGCGTAGATCCTAGCGGGAGCGGCGATACGCAGTATTTT	CVSSVDPSGSGDTQYF
-	TRBV3-1	few	TRBJ1-4	TGTGCCAGCAGCCATACCCAGGGACTGTTTTTT	CASSHTQGLFF
-	TRBV15	-	TRBJ1-5	TGTGCCACCAGCAGAGATGCTTACTCTCAGCCCCAGCATTTT	CATSRDAYSQPQHF
-	TRBV7-6	few	TRBJ2-1	TGTGCCAGCAGCTTAGAGCCAGCCGATGAGCAGTTCTTC	CASSLEPADEQFF
TRBD1	TRBV30	few	TRBJ1-6	TGTGCCTGGAGTGTCGGGACAGTCAATTCACCCCTCCACTTT	CAWSVGTVNSPLHF
TRBD1	TRBV9	few	TRBJ2-7	TGTGCCAGCAGCGTAGACACAGGGGCCAGCTACGAGCAGTACTTC	CASSVDTGASYEQYF
-	TRBV9	-	TRBJ1-2	TGTGCCAGCAGCGCGGATTACGCACCTATCATCGGCTACACCTTC	CASSADYAPIIGYTF
-	TRBV29-1	-	TRBJ1-2	TGCAGCGTTGAAGGGCCAGGGAGAGGCTACACCTTC	CSVEGPGRGYTF
TRBD1	TRBV5-4	-	TRBJ2-3	TGTGCCAGCAGCTTAAGACAGGGCCACACAGGTACGCAGTATTTT	CASSLRQGHTGTQYF
-	TRBV4-1	many	TRBJ2-3	TGCGCCAGCAGCCAAGGTTCGGGGGCTACGCAGTATTTT	CASSQGSGATQYF
-	TRBV2	-	TRBJ1-1	TGTGCCAGCAGCCGCCCTGGAGGGGCCAAGGTGAGGACTGAAGCTTTCTTT	CASSRPGGAKVRTEAFF
TRBD1	TRBV12-3/TRBV12-4	-	TRBJ1-4	TGTGCCAGCAGAAGGGACAGGGGAAAACTGTTTTTT	CASRRDRGKLFF
-	TRBV19	once	TRBJ2-6	TGTGCCAGTAGTACCATAGAGACTGGGGCCAACGTCCTGACTTTC	CASSTIETGANVLTF
-	TRBV29-1	-	TRBJ1-2	TGCAGCGTTGAGAGGGATACTGGCTACACCTTC	CSVERDTGYTF
TRBD2	TRBV5-1	many	TRBJ2-1	TGCGCCAGCAGCTACTTAGCGGGGGGCCCCTACAATGAGCAGTTCTTC	CASSYLAGGPYNEQFF
TRBD1	TRBV15	few	TRBJ1-4	TGTGCCACCAGCAGAGGGGACAGCTCTAATGAAAAACTGTTTTTT	CATSRGDSSNEKLFF
TRBD2	TRBV4-1	many	TRBJ2-7	TGCGCCAGCAGCCAAGGGCCGGGGACTAGTGAGGCTAACGAGCAGTACTTC	CASSQGPGTSEANEQYF
-	TRBV12-5	-	TRBJ2-1	TGTGCTAGTGGTCCAGGTGGGGGCAATGAGCAGTTCTTC	CASGPGGGNEQFF
-	TRBV6-2/TRBV6-3	-	TRBJ2-1	TGTGCCAGCAGCATATCTAGCATGGAGCAGTTCTTC	CASSISSMEQFF
TRBD2	TRBV20-1	-	TRBJ2-3	TGCAGTGCTGGGCCCTCCCCTGCGGGAGGGCCAGGGGATACGCAGTATTTT	CSAGPSPAGGPGDTQYF
-	TRBV12-3/TRBV12-4	few	TRBJ1-1	TGTGCCAGCATTTCGGACACTGAAGCTTTCTTT	CASISDTEAFF
TRBD2	TRBV4-1	few	TRBJ2-1	TGCGCCAGCAGCCGAGTGCTAGCGGGGGCCCAAACGCAGTTCTTC	CASSRVLAGAQTQFF
TRBD2	TRBV4-1	many	TRBJ2-7	TGCGCCAGCAGCCAACAGTCCGGGGGGGCGTACGAGCAGTACTTC	CASSQQSGGAYEQYF
TRBD1	TRBV6-6	-	TRBJ1-1	TGTGCCAGCTCAGGGGGGGGGACTATGGCGAACACTGAAGCTTTCTTT	CASSGGGTMANTEAFF
TRBD1	TRBV24-1	-	TRBJ2-1	TGTGCCACCAGTGACCACACAGGGGGTCGACTAAATGAGCAGTTCTTC	CATSDHTGGRLNEQFF
-	TRBV29-1	few	TRBJ2-1	TGCAGCGTTGAGGGCTCCCCCCAGACGTCCTATGAGCAGTTCTTC	CSVEGSPQTSYEQFF
TRBD1	TRBV24-1	few	TRBJ2-1	TGTGCCACCACGCGACAGGGGGCGAAGAATGAGCAGTTCTTC	CATTRQGAKNEQFF
-	TRBV2	-	TRBJ2-5	TGTGCCAGCAGTGTAGCGGAACAAGAGACCCAGTACTTC	CASSVAEQETQYF
-	TRBV10-3	-	TRBJ1-4	TGTGCCATCAGGGGTACAGGGTCTAATGAAAAACTGTTTTTT	CAIRGTGSNEKLFF
-	TRBV3-1	-	TRBJ2-7	TGTGCCAGCAGCCAAGCACGGGAAAGGAACTCCGAGCAGTACTTC	CASSQARERNSEQYF
TRBD1	TRBV6-5	few	TRBJ1-1	TGTGCCAGCAGTCAACAGGGGACCACTGAAGCTTTCTTT	CASSQQGTTEAFF